One sample yielded the 2 T cell receptor beta chains listed below, sequenced in a study of shared clonotypes between healthy human individuals. Clones were read by immunoSEQ multiplex PCR, and TCRdb kept only the in-frame ones, dropping some. The data show around 1.1 million clones, approximately 78% seen once. Sequencing was done on a sample of memory CD4+ T cells from PBMCs. The sample's subset: CD45RA-negative fraction. These receptors all stem from a man between 18 and 29 years old in good health. Some clones in this sample may be carry-over from other donors' samples.

In DNA, the CDR3 is TGTGCCAGCAGCTTACGGGGACTAGCGAGGAACAATGAGCAGTTCTTC. It is translated as CASSLRGLARNNEQFF. The chain has TRBV7-2 and TRBJ2-1; the match to TRBD2 covers 10 bases. Looked up from germline, CDR1 is SGHTA and CDR2 is FQGNSA. This CDR3 contains 16 residues. Losses at the gene ends were 2 bases for V and 5 bases for J; bases not matched to a gene: 6. The variable domain in full, with the rest retrieved from reference TRBV7-2 and TRBJ2-1, is GAGVSQSPSNKVTEKGKDVELRCDPISGHTALYWYRQSLGQGLEFLIYFQGNSAPDKSGLPSDRFSAERTGGSVSTLTIQRTQQEDSAVYLCASSLRGLARNNEQFFGPGTRLTVL.

The rearrangement joins TRBV4-3 to TRBJ2-3; 10 bases line up with TRBD2. This CDR3 region has 17 residues. With 4 bases clipped from V and 6 bases from J, the junction kept 13 bases outside the gene matches. Per germline, CDR1 LGHNA and CDR2 YSLEER. CDR3 region: CASSLSSLAGAQDTQYF. As DNA, the CDR3 is TGCGCCAGCAGCCTCTCATCCCTAGCGGGGGCTCAGGATACGCAGTATTTT.